The source of this T cell receptor (beta chain) is a study of T cells after yellow fever vaccination. This clonotype was picked up a small number of times. V shed 5 bases and J shed 0 bases, with 7 bases lying between them. CDR1 is SGHRS, CDR2 YFSETQ, per germline. The CDR3 has 13 amino acids. MiXCR was run by TCRdb on the 5' RACE reads, yielding one entry per CDR3 protein. The sample shows about 330,000 distinct CDR3 sequences, 6.8% of them seen only once. The origin of this receptor is a man aged 18 to 29 who received the YFV17D yellow fever vaccine. The source was PBMCs, collected approximately 47 days after the first yellow fever vaccination. The chain couples TRBV5-1 to TRBJ2-3; D perhaps matches TRBD2 (6 bases). The CDR3 DNA reads as TGCGCCAGCAGGGGGACTAGCACAGATACGCAGTATTTT. It is translated as CASRGTSTDTQYF. The variable domain in full, with the rest retrieved from reference TRBV5-1 and TRBJ2-3, is KAGVTQTPRYLIKTRGQQVTLSCSPISGHRSVSWYQQTPGQGLQFLFEYFSETQRNKGNFPGRFSGRQFSNSRSEMNVSTLELGDSALYLCASRGTSTDTQYFGPGTRLTVL.